This T cell receptor beta chain was sequenced for a study of blood T cell repertoires in COVID-19. Study as a whole: In each case, the material was cDNA or gDNA derived from T cells, B-cell-depleted T cells, or PBMCs.

V was clipped by 6 bases and J by 3 bases; unmatched bases: 7. The CDR3 is 15 residues long. The germline V gene encodes CDR1 MNHEY and CDR2 SVGAGI. The protocol was immunoSEQ multiplex PCR, while the TCRdb copy is restricted to in-frame clones and leaves out a portion. The profile shows approximately 240,000 clones, around four fifths of them singletons. The V call is TRBV6-5, the J call TRBJ2-7; 11 bases fit TRBD2. Sequencing input: peripheral blood. The sequence came from a man aged 45-65 years with acute or convalescent COVID-19. DNA for the CDR3: TGTGCCAGCAGACCTGTAGCGGGAGGGGGCTACGAGCAGTACTTC. It translates to CASRPVAGGGYEQYF.